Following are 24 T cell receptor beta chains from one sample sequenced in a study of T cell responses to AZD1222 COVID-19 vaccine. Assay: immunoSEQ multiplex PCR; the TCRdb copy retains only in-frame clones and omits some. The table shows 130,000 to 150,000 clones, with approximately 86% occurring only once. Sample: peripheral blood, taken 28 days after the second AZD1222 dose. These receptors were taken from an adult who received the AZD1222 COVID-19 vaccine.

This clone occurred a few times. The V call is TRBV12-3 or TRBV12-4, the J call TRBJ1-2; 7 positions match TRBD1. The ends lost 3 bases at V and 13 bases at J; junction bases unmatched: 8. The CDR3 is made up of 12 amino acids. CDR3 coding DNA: TGTGCCAGCAGTTTGGAGATGACAGGGACCACCTTC. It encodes CASSLEMTGTTF.

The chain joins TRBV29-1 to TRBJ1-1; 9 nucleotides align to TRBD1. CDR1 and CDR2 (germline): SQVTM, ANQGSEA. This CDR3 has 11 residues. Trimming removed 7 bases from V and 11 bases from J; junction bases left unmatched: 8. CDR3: CSELQGADAFF. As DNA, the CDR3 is TGCAGCGAACTACAGGGGGCCGACGCTTTCTTT.

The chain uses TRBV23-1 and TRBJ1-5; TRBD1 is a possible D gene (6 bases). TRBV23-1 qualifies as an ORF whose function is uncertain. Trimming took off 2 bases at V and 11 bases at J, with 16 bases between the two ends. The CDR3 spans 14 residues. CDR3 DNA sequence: TGCGCCAGCAGTCAAAGGGCAGGGGACTTGGCCCAGCATTTT. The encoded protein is CASSQRAGDLAQHF.

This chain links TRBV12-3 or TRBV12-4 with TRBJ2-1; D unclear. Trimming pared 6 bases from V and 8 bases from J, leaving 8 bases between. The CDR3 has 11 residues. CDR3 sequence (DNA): TGTGCCAGCAGCCGGATCGATGAGCAGTTCTTC. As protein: CASSRIDEQFF.

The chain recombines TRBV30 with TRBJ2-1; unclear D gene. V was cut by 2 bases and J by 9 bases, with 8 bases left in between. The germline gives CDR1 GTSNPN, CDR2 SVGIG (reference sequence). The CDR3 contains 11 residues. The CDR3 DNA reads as TGTGCCTGGAGTACCGGCGGTGAGCAGTTCTTC. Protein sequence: CAWSTGGEQFF.

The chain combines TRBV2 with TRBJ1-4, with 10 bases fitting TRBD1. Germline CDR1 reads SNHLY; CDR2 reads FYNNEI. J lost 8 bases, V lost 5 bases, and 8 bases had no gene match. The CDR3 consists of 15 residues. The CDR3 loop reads CASSRGTGEWEKLFF. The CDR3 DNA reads TGTGCCAGCAGTCGGGGGACAGGGGAGTGGGAAAAACTGTTTTTT.

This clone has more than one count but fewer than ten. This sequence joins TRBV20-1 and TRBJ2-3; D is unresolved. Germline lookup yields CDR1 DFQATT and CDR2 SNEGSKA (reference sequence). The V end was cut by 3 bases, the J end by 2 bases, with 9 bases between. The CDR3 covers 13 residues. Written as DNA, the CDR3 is TGCAGTGCTAGTTTCCTTTCCACAGATACGCAGTATTTT. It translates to CSASFLSTDTQYF.

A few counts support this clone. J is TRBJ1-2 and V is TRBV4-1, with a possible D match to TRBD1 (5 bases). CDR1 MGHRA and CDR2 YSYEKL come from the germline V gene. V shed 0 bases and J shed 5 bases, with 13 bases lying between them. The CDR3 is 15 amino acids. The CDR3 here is CASSQDRDGDYGYTF. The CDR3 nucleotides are TGCGCCAGCAGCCAAGATAGGGACGGAGATTATGGCTACACCTTC.

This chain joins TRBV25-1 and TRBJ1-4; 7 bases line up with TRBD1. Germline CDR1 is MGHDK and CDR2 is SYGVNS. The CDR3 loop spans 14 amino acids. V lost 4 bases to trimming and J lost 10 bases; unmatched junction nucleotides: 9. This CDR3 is CASSANDRAVKLFF. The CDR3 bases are TGTGCCAGCAGTGCGAACGACAGGGCTGTAAAACTGTTTTTT.

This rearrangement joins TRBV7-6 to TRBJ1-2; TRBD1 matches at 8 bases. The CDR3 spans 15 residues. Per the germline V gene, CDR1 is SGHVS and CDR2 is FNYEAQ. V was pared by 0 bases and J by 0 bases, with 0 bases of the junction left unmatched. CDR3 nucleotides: TGTGCCAGCAGCTTAGCACAGGGGGCTAACTATGGCTACACCTTC. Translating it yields CASSLAQGANYGYTF.

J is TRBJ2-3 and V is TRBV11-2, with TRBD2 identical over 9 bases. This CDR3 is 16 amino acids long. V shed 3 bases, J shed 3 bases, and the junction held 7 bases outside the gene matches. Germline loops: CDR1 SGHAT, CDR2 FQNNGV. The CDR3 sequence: CASSFLAGTATDTQYF. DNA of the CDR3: TGTGCCAGCAGCTTCCTAGCGGGAACAGCTACAGATACGCAGTATTTT.

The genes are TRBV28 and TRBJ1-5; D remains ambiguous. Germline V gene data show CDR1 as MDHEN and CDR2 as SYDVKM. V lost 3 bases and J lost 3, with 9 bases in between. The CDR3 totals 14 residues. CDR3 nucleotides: TGTGCCAGCAGTTTTTCTGGTAACAATCAGCCCCAGCATTTT. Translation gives CASSFSGNNQPQHF. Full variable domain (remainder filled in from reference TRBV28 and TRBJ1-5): DVKVTQSSRYLVKRTGEKVFLECVQDMDHENMFWYRQDPGLGLRLIYFSYDVKMKEKGDIPEGYSVSREKKERFSLILESASTNQTSMYLCASSFSGNNQPQHFGDGTRLSIL.

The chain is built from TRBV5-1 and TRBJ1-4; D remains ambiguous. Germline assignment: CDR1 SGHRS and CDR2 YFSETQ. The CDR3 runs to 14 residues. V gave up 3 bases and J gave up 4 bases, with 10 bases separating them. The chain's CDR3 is CASSSATLNEKLFF. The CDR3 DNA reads TGCGCCAGCAGCTCGGCGACCCTTAATGAAAAACTGTTTTTT. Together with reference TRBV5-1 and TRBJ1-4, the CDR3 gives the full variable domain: KAGVTQTPRYLIKTRGQQVTLSCSPISGHRSVSWYQQTPGQGLQFLFEYFSETQRNKGNFPGRFSGRQFSNSRSEMNVSTLELGDSALYLCASSSATLNEKLFFGSGTQLSVL.

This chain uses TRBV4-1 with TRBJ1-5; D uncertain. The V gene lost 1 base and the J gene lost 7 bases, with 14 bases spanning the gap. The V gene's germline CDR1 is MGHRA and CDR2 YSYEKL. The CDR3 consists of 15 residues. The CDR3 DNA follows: TGCGCCAGCAGCCAAGGAGGTGGAGGGTGGCAGCCCCAGCATTTT. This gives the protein CASSQGGGGWQPQHF.

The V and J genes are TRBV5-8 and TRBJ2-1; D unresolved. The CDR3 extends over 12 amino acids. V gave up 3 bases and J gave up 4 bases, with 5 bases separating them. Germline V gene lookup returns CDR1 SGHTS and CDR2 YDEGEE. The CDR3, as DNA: TGTGCCAGCAGCTCGGTATACAATGAGCAGTTCTTC. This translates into CASSSVYNEQFF.

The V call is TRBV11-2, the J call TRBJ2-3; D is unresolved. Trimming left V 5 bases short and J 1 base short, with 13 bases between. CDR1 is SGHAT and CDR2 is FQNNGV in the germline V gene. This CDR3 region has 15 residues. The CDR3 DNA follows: TGTGCCAGCAGCCCACCTCCCGGACGCACAGATACGCAGTATTTT. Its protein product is CASSPPPGRTDTQYF.

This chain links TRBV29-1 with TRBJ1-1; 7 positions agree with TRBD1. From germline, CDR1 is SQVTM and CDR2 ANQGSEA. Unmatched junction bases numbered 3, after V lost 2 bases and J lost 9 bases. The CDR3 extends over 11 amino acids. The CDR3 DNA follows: TGCAGCGTTGAAACGGGACAGCAAGCTTTCTTT. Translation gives CSVETGQQAFF.

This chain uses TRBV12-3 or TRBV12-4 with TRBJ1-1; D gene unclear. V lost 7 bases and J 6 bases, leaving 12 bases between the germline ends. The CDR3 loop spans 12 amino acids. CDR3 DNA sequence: TGTGCCAGCACCTCGTATCCCCCTGAAGCTTTCTTT. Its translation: CASTSYPPEAFF.

The CDR3: CASSPEGAPREQYF. The DNA for the CDR3 is TGTGCCAGCTCACCGGAGGGAGCCCCCCGCGAGCAGTACTTC. The chain carries TRBV18 and TRBJ2-7; possible D gene TRBD2, 6 bases. V was trimmed by 3 bases and J by 6 bases, leaving 15 bases between them. Germline V gene lookup returns CDR1 KGHSH and CDR2 LQKENI. The CDR3 runs 14 residues.

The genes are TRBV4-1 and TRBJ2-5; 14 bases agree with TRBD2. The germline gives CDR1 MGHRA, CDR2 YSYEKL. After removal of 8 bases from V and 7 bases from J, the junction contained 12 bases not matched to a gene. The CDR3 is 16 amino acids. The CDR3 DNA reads TGCGCCAGCCGCGATTTGGGGACTAGCGGGGGATCGACCCAGTACTTC. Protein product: CASRDLGTSGGSTQYF.

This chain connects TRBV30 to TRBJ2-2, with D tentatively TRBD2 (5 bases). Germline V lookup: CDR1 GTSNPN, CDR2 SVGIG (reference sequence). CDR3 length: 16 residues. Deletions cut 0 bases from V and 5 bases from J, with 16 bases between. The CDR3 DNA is TGTGCCTGGAGTGTGATCCGGGGAGAAGGTACCGGGGAGCTGTTTTTT. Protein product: CAWSVIRGEGTGELFF. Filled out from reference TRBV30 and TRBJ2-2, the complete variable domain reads SQTIHQWPATLVQPVGSPLSLECTVEGTSNPNLYWYRQAAGRGLQLLFYSVGIGQISSEVPQNLSASRPQDRQFILSSKKLLLSDSGFYLCAWSVIRGEGTGELFFGEGSRLTVL.

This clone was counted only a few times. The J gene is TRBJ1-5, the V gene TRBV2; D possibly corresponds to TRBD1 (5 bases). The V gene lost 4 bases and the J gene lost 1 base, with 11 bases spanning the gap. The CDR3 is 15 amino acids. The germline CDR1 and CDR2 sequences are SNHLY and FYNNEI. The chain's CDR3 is CASSVGGTSNQPQHF. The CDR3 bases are TGTGCCAGCAGTGTAGGAGGGACCAGCAATCAGCCCCAGCATTTT.

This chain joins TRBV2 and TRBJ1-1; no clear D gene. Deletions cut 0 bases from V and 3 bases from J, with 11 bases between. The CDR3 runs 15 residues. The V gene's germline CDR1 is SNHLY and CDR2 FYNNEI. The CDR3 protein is CASSEARSPHTEAFF. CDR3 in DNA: TGTGCCAGCAGTGAAGCAAGGAGCCCGCACACTGAAGCTTTCTTT.

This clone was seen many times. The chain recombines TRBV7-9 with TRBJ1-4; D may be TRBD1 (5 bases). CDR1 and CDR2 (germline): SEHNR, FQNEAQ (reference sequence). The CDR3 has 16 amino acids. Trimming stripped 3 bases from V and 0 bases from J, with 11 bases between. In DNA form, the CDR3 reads TGTGCCAGCAGCTTGACAGAATCTGCAACTAATGAAAAACTGTTTTTT. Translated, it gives CASSLTESATNEKLFF.